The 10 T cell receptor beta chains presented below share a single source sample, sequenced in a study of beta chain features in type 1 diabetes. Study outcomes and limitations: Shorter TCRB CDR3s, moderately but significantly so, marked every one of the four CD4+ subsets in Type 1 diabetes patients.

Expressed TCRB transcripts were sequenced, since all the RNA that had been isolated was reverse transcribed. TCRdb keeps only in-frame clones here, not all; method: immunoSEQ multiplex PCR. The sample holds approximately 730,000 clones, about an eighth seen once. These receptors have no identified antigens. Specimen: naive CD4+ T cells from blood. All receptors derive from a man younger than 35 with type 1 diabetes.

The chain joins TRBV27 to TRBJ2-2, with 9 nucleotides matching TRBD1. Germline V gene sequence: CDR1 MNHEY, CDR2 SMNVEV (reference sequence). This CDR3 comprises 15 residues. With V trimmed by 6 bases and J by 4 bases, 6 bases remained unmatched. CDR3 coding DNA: TGTGCCAGCAGGGTGGGGACAGGGAGCACCGGGGAGCTGTTTTTT. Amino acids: CASRVGTGSTGELFF.

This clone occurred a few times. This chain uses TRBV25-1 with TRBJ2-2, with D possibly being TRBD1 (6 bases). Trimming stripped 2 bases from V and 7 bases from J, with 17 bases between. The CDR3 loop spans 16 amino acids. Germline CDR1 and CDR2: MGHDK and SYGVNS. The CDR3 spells CASSEPTGSVIGELFF. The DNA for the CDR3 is TGTGCCAGCAGTGAACCGACAGGTTCTGTGATCGGGGAGCTGTTTTTT.

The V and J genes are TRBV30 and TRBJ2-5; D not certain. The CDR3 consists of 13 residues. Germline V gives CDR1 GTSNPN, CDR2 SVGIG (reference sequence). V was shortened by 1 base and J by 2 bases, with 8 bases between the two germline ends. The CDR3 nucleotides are TGTGCCTGGAGTGCTCGTTTACAAGAGACCCAGTACTTC. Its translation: CAWSARLQETQYF.

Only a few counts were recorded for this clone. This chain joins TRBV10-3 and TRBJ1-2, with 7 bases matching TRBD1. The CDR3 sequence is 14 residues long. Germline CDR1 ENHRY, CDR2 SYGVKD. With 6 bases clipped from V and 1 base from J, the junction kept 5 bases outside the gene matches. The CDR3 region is CAISRDRNNYGYTF. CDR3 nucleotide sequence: TGTGCCATCAGCAGGGACAGAAATAACTATGGCTACACCTTC.

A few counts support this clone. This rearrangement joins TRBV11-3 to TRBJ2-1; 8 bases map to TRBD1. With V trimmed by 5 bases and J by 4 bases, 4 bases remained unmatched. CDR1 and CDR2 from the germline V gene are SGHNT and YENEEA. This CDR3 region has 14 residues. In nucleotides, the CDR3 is TGTGCCAGCAGCCCGGGACAGGAGTACAATGAGCAGTTCTTC. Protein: CASSPGQEYNEQFF.

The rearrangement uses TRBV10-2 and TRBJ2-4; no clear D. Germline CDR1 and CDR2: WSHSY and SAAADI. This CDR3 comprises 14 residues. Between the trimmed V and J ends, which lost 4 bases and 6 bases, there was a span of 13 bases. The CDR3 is CASSGTVPGNIQYF. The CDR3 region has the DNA TGCGCCAGCAGTGGGACCGTCCCGGGAAACATTCAGTACTTC.

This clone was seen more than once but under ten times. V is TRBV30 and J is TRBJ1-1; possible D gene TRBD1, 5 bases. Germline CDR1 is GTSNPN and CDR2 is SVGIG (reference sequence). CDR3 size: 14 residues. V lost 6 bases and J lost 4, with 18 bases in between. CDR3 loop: CACPGGRVGTEAFF. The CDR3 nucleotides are TGTGCCTGCCCCGGGGGAAGGGTTGGCACTGAAGCTTTCTTT.

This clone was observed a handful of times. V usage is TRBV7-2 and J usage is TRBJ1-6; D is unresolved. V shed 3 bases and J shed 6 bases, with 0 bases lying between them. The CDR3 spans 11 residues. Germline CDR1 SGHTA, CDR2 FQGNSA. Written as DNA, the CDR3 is TGTGCCAGCAGCTTTAATTCACCCCTCCACTTT. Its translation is CASSFNSPLHF.

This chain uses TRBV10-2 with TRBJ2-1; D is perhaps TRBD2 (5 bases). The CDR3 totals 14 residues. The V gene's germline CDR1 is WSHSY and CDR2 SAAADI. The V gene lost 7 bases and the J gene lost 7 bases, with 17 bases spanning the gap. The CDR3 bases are TGCGCCAGCACCCCGGGGTTACCGGGGAATGAGCAGTTCTTC. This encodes CASTPGLPGNEQFF.

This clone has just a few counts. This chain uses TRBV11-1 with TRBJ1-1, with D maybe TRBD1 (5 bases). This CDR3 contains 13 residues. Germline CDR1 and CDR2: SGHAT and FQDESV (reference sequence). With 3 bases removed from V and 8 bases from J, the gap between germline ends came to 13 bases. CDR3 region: CASSLTTGQEAFF. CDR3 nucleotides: TGTGCCAGCAGCTTGACAACAGGTCAGGAAGCTTTCTTT.